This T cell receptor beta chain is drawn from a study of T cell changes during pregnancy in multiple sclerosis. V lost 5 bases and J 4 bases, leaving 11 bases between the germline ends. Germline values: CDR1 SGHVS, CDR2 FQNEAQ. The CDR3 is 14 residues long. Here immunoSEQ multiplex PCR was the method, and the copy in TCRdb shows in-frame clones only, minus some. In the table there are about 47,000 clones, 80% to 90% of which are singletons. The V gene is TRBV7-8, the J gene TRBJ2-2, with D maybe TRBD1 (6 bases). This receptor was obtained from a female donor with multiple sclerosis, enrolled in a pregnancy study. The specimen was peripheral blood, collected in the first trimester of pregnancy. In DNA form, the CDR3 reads TGTGCCAGCAGCCTCTCAGGGGCCACCGGGGAGCTGTTTTTT. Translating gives CASSLSGATGELFF.